These 12 T cell receptor beta chains were sequenced from one sample in a study of CXCR3-negative and CXCR3-positive naive CD8 T cells. UMI-labeled 5' RACE TRB cDNA libraries were prepared from the cells. Each CDR3 protein gets one entry in TCRdb, which reprocessed the 5' RACE reads and gives no DNA. Found here are 38,000 or so distinct CDR3 sequences; the top ten clones hold about 1.9%. Sequencing was done on a sample of naive CXCR3- CD8+ T cells from blood. The subset here: CD45RO-CCR7+CD27+CD95- naive CD8+ T cells lacking CXCR3 (TNR3-). These receptors all stem from a human donor in good health. Some clones in this sample may be carry-over from other donors' samples.

The gene calls are TRBV6-5 and TRBJ1-2; as DNA is missing, the TRBD1 call by TCRdb cannot be tested. CDR3 size: 16 residues. Germline CDR1 is MNHEY and CDR2 is SVGAGI. The CDR3 is CASSYLLSAGLYGYTF.

The chain has TRBV7-9 and TRBJ2-7; as DNA is missing, the TRBD1 call by TCRdb cannot be tested. The CDR3 has 15 residues. Germline V gene sequence: CDR1 SEHNR, CDR2 FQNEAQ (reference sequence). CDR3 loop: CASSSPLGQNYEQYF.

The V call is TRBV14, the J call TRBJ2-1; TCRdb gives TRBD1 as the D gene, but with no DNA this cannot be confirmed. The CDR3 sequence is 15 residues long. The germline gives CDR1 SGHDN, CDR2 FVKESK. CDR3 sequence reads: CASSQVRQGDNEQFF. Together with reference TRBV14 and TRBJ2-1, the CDR3 gives the full variable domain: EAGVTQFPSHSVIEKGQTVTLRCDPISGHDNLYWYRRVMGKEIKFLLHFVKESKQDESGMPNNRFLAERTGGTYSTLKVQPAELEDSGVYFCASSQVRQGDNEQFFGPGTRLTVL.

The chain employs TRBV9 and TRBJ2-1; TCRdb reports TRBD1, a call that lacks DNA to check it against. Looked up from germline, CDR1 is SGDLS and CDR2 is YYNGEE. CDR3 size: 15 residues. The CDR3 sequence is CASSADRTGADEQFF.

V usage is TRBV4-1 and J usage is TRBJ2-3. The length of the CDR3 is 15 residues. Germline CDR1 and CDR2: MGHRA and YSYEKL. The CDR3 sequence is CASSQERSVGVKWYF.

The chain combines TRBV7-2 with TRBJ1-5; no DNA is available, so the TRBD1 call from TCRdb remains unchecked. The CDR3 sequence is 16 residues long. CDR1 is SGHTA and CDR2 is FQGNSA in the germline V gene. This CDR3 is CASSPRPPRDHQPQHF.

The chain carries TRBV29-1 and TRBJ2-1; TCRdb's assignment of TRBD2 cannot be checked, as there is no DNA. The CDR3 sequence is 15 residues long. Germline CDR1 and CDR2: SQVTM and ANQGSEA. The CDR3 region is CSVLAVGERNNEQFF.

V gene TRBV7-2 combines with J gene TRBJ2-1; TCRdb lists TRBD1, though no DNA is available to test this call. Germline lookup yields CDR1 SGHTA and CDR2 FQGNSA. The CDR3 has 13 amino acids. CDR3 amino acids: CASSFLQGNEQFF. The full variable domain, completed using reference TRBV7-2 and TRBJ2-1, is GAGVSQSPSNKVTEKGKDVELRCDPISGHTALYWYRQSLGQGLEFLIYFQGNSAPDKSGLPSDRFSAERTGGSVSTLTIQRTQQEDSAVYLCASSFLQGNEQFFGPGTRLTVL.

This rearrangement joins TRBV6-5 to TRBJ1-1; TCRdb's D call of TRBD1 is untestable without DNA. Germline-derived CDR1 and CDR2 are MNHEY and SVGAGI. The CDR3 sequence is 14 residues long. The CDR3 reads CASNPMGEYTEAFF.

Judged by frequency, this clonotype is medium-sized (0.01 to 0.1%). The chain joins TRBV18 to TRBJ1-5; the TCRdb call, TRBD1, lacks DNA for checking. CDR3 length: 15 residues. Looked up from germline, CDR1 is KGHSH and CDR2 is LQKENI. CDR3 residues: CASSQDRGGGQPQHF. Together with reference TRBV18 and TRBJ1-5, the CDR3 gives the full variable domain: NAGVMQNPRHLVRRRGQEARLRCSPMKGHSHVYWYRQLPEEGLKFMVYLQKENIIDESGMPKERFSAEFPKEGPSILRIQQVVRGDSAAYFCASSQDRGGGQPQHFGDGTRLSIL.

CDR3 in amino acids: CSAQTEKSSYEQYF. This sequence joins TRBV20-1 and TRBJ2-7. The V gene's germline CDR1 is DFQATT and CDR2 SNEGSKA (reference sequence). CDR3 size: 14 residues.

This chain joins TRBV7-9 and TRBJ1-5; TCRdb proposes TRBD1, but this gene call is untestable without DNA. Germline V gene lookup returns CDR1 SEHNR and CDR2 FQNEAQ (reference sequence). There are 13 residues in the CDR3. CDR3 region: CASSWDGDQPQHF.